A selection of T cell receptor beta chains follows, all from one sample in a study of T-cell memory formation after mild COVID-19. TCRdb re-called the 5' RACE reads through MiXCR, storing one row per CDR3 protein. Among about 130,000 distinct CDR3 sequences listed, 15% to 20% were seen once. Material for sequencing was PBMCs or a T cell subset sorted from them (not recorded which). Source of these receptors: a man younger than 35 who had mild COVID-19 (a few samples of this study predate the infection). Cell type and time point are not known. Each CDR3 is given with its conserved first and last residue. D genes are given only for firm matches. Clone size is not always given. Where it is, it says once, few, many or a class for expanded clones.

j_gene: TRBJ2-2; abundance: -; d_gene: TRBD1; v_gene: TRBV10-3; CDR3aa: CAISEAGTGFSGELFF; CDR3nt: TGTGCCATCAGTGAGGCCGGGACAGGGTTTTCCGGGGAGCTGTTTTTT
j_gene: TRBJ2-2; abundance: few; d_gene: -; v_gene: TRBV7-3; CDR3aa: CASRDTATGELFF; CDR3nt: TGTGCCAGCCGGGACACAGCCACCGGGGAGCTGTTTTTT
j_gene: TRBJ2-3; abundance: many; d_gene: -; v_gene: TRBV9; CDR3aa: CASSVTRGGDTQYF; CDR3nt: TGTGCCAGCAGCGTAACCCGGGGCGGGGATACGCAGTATTTT
j_gene: TRBJ1-4; abundance: few; d_gene: -; v_gene: TRBV7-6; CDR3aa: CASSFTVWGKLFF; CDR3nt: TGTGCCAGCAGCTTCACGGTCTGGGGAAAACTGTTTTTT
j_gene: TRBJ2-2; abundance: few; d_gene: TRBD1; v_gene: TRBV28; CDR3aa: CASSTQGQNTGELFF; CDR3nt: TGTGCCAGCAGTACACAGGGGCAGAACACCGGGGAGCTGTTTTTT
j_gene: TRBJ2-7; abundance: few; d_gene: TRBD1; v_gene: TRBV5-1; CDR3aa: CASSTERTGVNEQYF; CDR3nt: TGCGCCAGCAGCACCGAGCGGACAGGGGTCAACGAGCAGTACTTC
j_gene: TRBJ1-2; abundance: -; d_gene: -; v_gene: TRBV28; CDR3aa: CASTPAGDYGYTF; CDR3nt: TGTGCCAGCACTCCGGCGGGGGACTATGGCTACACCTTC
j_gene: TRBJ1-2; abundance: few; d_gene: -; v_gene: TRBV7-2; CDR3aa: CASSLIQLNYGYTF; CDR3nt: TGTGCCAGCAGCTTGATACAGCTTAACTATGGCTACACCTTC
j_gene: TRBJ2-3; abundance: -; d_gene: TRBD2; v_gene: TRBV20-1; CDR3aa: CSARAERGLVDTQYF; CDR3nt: TGCAGTGCTAGAGCTGAGCGGGGCCTGGTGGATACGCAGTATTTT
j_gene: TRBJ2-3; abundance: many; d_gene: -; v_gene: TRBV5-1; CDR3aa: CASSTTPTLTDTQYF; CDR3nt: TGCGCCAGCAGCACCACCCCGACCCTAACAGATACGCAGTATTTT
j_gene: TRBJ1-2; abundance: few; d_gene: -; v_gene: TRBV7-2; CDR3aa: CASSPPGRVNGYTF; CDR3nt: TGTGCCAGCAGCCCGCCGGGCAGGGTAAATGGCTACACCTTC
j_gene: TRBJ2-5; abundance: few; d_gene: -; v_gene: TRBV4-1; CDR3aa: CASSRVWGVRGTQYF; CDR3nt: TGCGCCAGCAGCCGAGTCTGGGGGGTTCGAGGGACCCAGTACTTC
j_gene: TRBJ1-2; abundance: once; d_gene: -; v_gene: TRBV20-1; CDR3aa: CSATGGNPGYTF; CDR3nt: TGCAGTGCTACAGGAGGGAATCCTGGCTACACCTTC
j_gene: TRBJ2-5; abundance: few; d_gene: -; v_gene: TRBV7-9; CDR3aa: CASSRGGREETQYF; CDR3nt: TGTGCCAGCAGCCGAGGGGGTAGGGAAGAGACCCAGTACTTC
j_gene: TRBJ2-5; abundance: once; d_gene: -; v_gene: TRBV20-1; CDR3aa: CSCTRTVQETQYF; CDR3nt: TGCAGTTGCACACGGACGGTCCAAGAGACCCAGTACTTC
j_gene: TRBJ2-3; abundance: many; d_gene: -; v_gene: TRBV29-1; CDR3aa: CSVATDTQYF; CDR3nt: TGCAGCGTTGCCACAGATACGCAGTATTTT
j_gene: TRBJ2-3; abundance: -; d_gene: -; v_gene: TRBV18; CDR3aa: CASSPWQSTDTQYF; CDR3nt: TGTGCCAGCTCACCATGGCAGAGCACAGATACGCAGTATTTT
j_gene: TRBJ2-5; abundance: few; d_gene: -; v_gene: TRBV12-3/TRBV12-4; CDR3aa: CASSFGRPETQYF; CDR3nt: TGTGCCAGCAGTTTCGGCAGACCAGAGACCCAGTACTTC
j_gene: TRBJ1-3; abundance: few; d_gene: -; v_gene: TRBV6-5; CDR3aa: CASSSTPGVGNTIYF; CDR3nt: TGTGCCAGCAGTTCCACCCCAGGGGTTGGAAACACCATATATTTT
j_gene: TRBJ2-3; abundance: -; d_gene: -; v_gene: TRBV4-2; CDR3aa: CASSQAEGRTDTQYF; CDR3nt: TGTGCCAGCAGCCAAGCGGAGGGACGCACAGATACGCAGTATTTT
j_gene: TRBJ2-4; abundance: few; d_gene: TRBD2; v_gene: TRBV5-1; CDR3aa: CASSLESRLAGAGAIQYF; CDR3nt: TGCGCCAGCAGCTTGGAGTCGAGACTAGCGGGGGCCGGTGCCATTCAGTACTTC
j_gene: TRBJ2-3; abundance: -; d_gene: TRBD1; v_gene: TRBV10-1; CDR3aa: CASSESRGQYRTDTQYF; CDR3nt: TGCGCCAGCAGTGAATCGAGGGGGCAGTATCGTACAGATACGCAGTATTTT
j_gene: TRBJ2-3; abundance: -; d_gene: -; v_gene: TRBV6-5; CDR3aa: CASSYRRSADTQYF; CDR3nt: TGTGCCAGCAGTTATCGGCGTAGTGCAGATACGCAGTATTTT
j_gene: TRBJ2-1; abundance: -; d_gene: -; v_gene: TRBV15; CDR3aa: CATSRDEGVGSEQFF; CDR3nt: TGTGCCACCAGCAGAGATGAGGGGGTCGGGAGTGAGCAGTTCTTC
j_gene: TRBJ1-1; abundance: -; d_gene: -; v_gene: TRBV12-3/TRBV12-4; CDR3aa: CASNRGTLEAFF; CDR3nt: TGTGCCAGCAACCGCGGAACACTTGAAGCTTTCTTT
j_gene: TRBJ2-1; abundance: -; d_gene: -; v_gene: TRBV12-3/TRBV12-4; CDR3aa: CASSPGGPREDEQFF; CDR3nt: TGTGCCAGCAGCCCGGGGGGCCCCCGGGAGGATGAGCAGTTCTTC
j_gene: TRBJ2-7; abundance: -; d_gene: TRBD1; v_gene: TRBV7-2; CDR3aa: CASSLGGTGASYEQYF; CDR3nt: TGTGCCAGCAGCTTGGGCGGGACAGGGGCCTCCTACGAGCAGTACTTC
j_gene: TRBJ1-2; abundance: -; d_gene: TRBD1; v_gene: TRBV4-1; CDR3aa: CASSQVAASLDRVRGYTF; CDR3nt: TGCGCCAGCAGCCAAGTAGCAGCGTCGCTCGACAGGGTCCGTGGCTACACCTTC
j_gene: TRBJ1-3; abundance: few; d_gene: -; v_gene: TRBV9; CDR3aa: CASSVFPEAGTTGNTIYF; CDR3nt: TGTGCCAGCAGCGTGTTCCCCGAAGCAGGGACAACTGGAAACACCATATATTTT
j_gene: TRBJ2-7; abundance: few; d_gene: TRBD2; v_gene: TRBV4-2; CDR3aa: CASSRGLADSYEQYF; CDR3nt: TGTGCCAGCAGCCGCGGACTAGCGGATTCCTACGAGCAGTACTTC
j_gene: TRBJ2-3; abundance: many; d_gene: TRBD2; v_gene: TRBV5-1; CDR3aa: CASSSSGAPTDTQYF; CDR3nt: TGCGCCAGCAGCTCTAGCGGGGCGCCCACAGATACGCAGTATTTT